This record looks at one T cell receptor beta chain sequence and its context. This record comes from a study of blood T cell repertoires in COVID-19. Study summary: The analysed material was cDNA or gDNA that came from T cells, B-cell-depleted T cells, or PBMCs.

TCRdb's table, derived via immunoSEQ multiplex PCR, lists solely in-frame clones and lacks some. The sample has 200,000 to 250,000 clones, 87% seen once. The receptor was derived from a man aged 25 to 40 who had recovered from COVID-19. Sequenced: PBMCs or T cells enriched from blood (not recorded which).

The CDR3: CASTVSGRIGTDTQYF. In DNA, the CDR3 is TGTGCCAGCACCGTTTCGGGGAGAATAGGCACAGATACGCAGTATTTT. This chain joins TRBV2 and TRBJ2-3, with D tentatively TRBD2 (5 bases). Trimming pared 7 bases from V and 1 base from J, leaving 18 bases between. Germline V gene data show CDR1 as SNHLY and CDR2 as FYNNEI. The CDR3 runs to 16 residues.